This is a list of T cell receptor beta chains from one sample in a study of cytomegalovirus exposure and HLA in healthy donors. Repertoires were generated with immunoSEQ multiplex PCR, while TCRdb's copy carries only in-frame clones and drops some. The sample shows about 43,000 clones, around 56% of them seen only once. The sample comprised PBMCs. The receptors were sampled from a man in his sixties in good health and CMV-seronegative. Each CDR3 is given with its conserved first and last residue. The D gene is left open where the match is weak.

V gene	D gene	J gene	CDR3 protein
TRBV7-9	TRBD1	TRBJ2-4	CASRGTGKAIQYF
TRBV30	TRBD2	TRBJ2-3	CAWSEGGRAFTQYF
TRBV5-1	.	TRBJ1-4	CASSSDSGYEKLFF
TRBV7-6	.	TRBJ2-5	CASRSPSRGNRETQYF
TRBV30	.	TRBJ1-2	CAWVLDTYGYTF
TRBV30	.	TRBJ2-5	CAWTRDFQETQYF
TRBV27	.	TRBJ2-1	CASRSMSSYNEQFF
TRBV10-2	.	TRBJ2-3	CASKWSGSSTDTQYF
TRBV19	.	TRBJ1-5	CASSIQWSNQPQHF
TRBV6-1	.	TRBJ1-5	CASLTGYSNQPQHF